Reported below is one TCR beta chain. The entry originates in a study of shared clonotypes between healthy human individuals. Study details: The study used three CD4 naive, three CD4 memory, two CD8 naive and one CD8 memory plate per donor.

Profiled with immunoSEQ multiplex PCR; TCRdb holds only in-frame clones, not every one. This sample has 2 million to 2.5 million clones, with 93% found just once. Looked up from germline, CDR1 is SSHAT and CDR2 is FNYEAQ (reference sequence). The CDR3 is 14 residues long. V was pared by 4 bases and J by 1 base, with 3 bases of the junction left unmatched. V and J are TRBV7-7 and TRBJ2-5; the match to TRBD2 covers 7 bases. Sequencing was performed on naive CD4+ T cells from PBMCs. Described subset: CD45RA+ positively selected. This clonotype originated in a man between 18 and 29 years old in good health. Some clones in this sample may be carry-over from other donors' samples. The CDR3 coding sequence is TGTGCCAGCAGCTCTACTAGCGTCCAAGAGACCCAGTACTTC. Encoded protein: CASSSTSVQETQYF.